A single sample gave rise to the 22 T cell receptor beta chains below, sequenced in a study of a mutant IDH1 vaccine in newly diagnosed glioma. Time point specified: baseline, week 1 (first vaccination visit). As to treatment: pre-vaccination baseline after standard-of-care therapy. The assay was immunoSEQ multiplex PCR, and TCRdb's table has in-frame clones only and misses some. Of about 92,000 clones in the sample, about four fifths were seen once. The sequenced sample was PBMCs, obtained from a glioma patient treated with radiotherapy, temozolomide or both. The receptors were gathered from a woman aged 45-59 years with glioma.

The chain recombines TRBV10-3 with TRBJ2-1, with TRBD2 matching over 7 bases. CDR3 size: 13 residues. CDR1 and CDR2 (germline): ENHRY, SYGVKD. V dropped 0 bases and J dropped 12; count of bases not matched to a gene: 5. This CDR3 reads CAISESSGIGQFF. The CDR3 bases are TGTGCCATCAGTGAGTCGAGCGGGATAGGGCAGTTCTTC.

A word on this clone: Other DNA sequences in the same sample also yield this CDR3. The CDR3 bases are TGTGCCAGCAGTTGGACAGGGGTGAACACTGAAGCTTTCTTT. It codes for CASSWTGVNTEAFF. This sequence joins TRBV25-1 and TRBJ1-1; TRBD1 aligns across 9 bases. The trim removed 5 bases at V and 0 bases at J, leaving 1 base unmatched. CDR1 and CDR2 from the germline V gene are MGHDK and SYGVNS. The length of the CDR3 is 14 residues.

V gene TRBV6-1 combines with J gene TRBJ1-4; maybe TRBD1 (5 bases). V lost 3 bases to trimming and J lost 2 bases, with 13 bases between them. Germline V gives CDR1 MNHNS, CDR2 SASEGT. This CDR3 has 16 amino acids. The CDR3 DNA reads as TGTGCCAGCAGTGAGCAGGGTTCGGGGACTAATGAAAAACTGTTTTTT. Translating gives CASSEQGSGTNEKLFF.

The J gene is TRBJ2-7, the V gene TRBV5-1; TRBD1 matches 10 bases. Looked up from germline, CDR1 is SGHRS and CDR2 is YFSETQ. This CDR3 spans 15 amino acids. V trimming: 2 bases; J trimming: 5 bases; junction bases outside the gene matches: 7. The CDR3 here is CASSFPGTGVDEQYF. The DNA of the CDR3 is TGCGCCAGCAGCTTCCCCGGGACAGGGGTAGACGAGCAGTACTTC.

The V and J genes are TRBV10-3 and TRBJ2-2, with D tentatively TRBD1 (5 bases). Germline CDR1 reads ENHRY; CDR2 reads SYGVKD. CDR3 size: 14 residues. CDR3 region: CVTRVQENTGELFF. CDR3 nucleotides: TGTGTCACCAGGGTGCAGGAGAACACCGGGGAGCTGTTTTTT.

This clone was counted between two and nine times. This chain uses TRBV2 with TRBJ1-5; D is unresolved. Germline CDR1 and CDR2: SNHLY and FYNNEI. V was clipped by 3 bases and J by 1 base, with 7 bases between them. This CDR3 has 14 amino acids. CDR3 bases: TGTGCCAGCAGTGAGAGCAGGAGCAATCAGCCCCAGCATTTT. Its protein product is CASSESRSNQPQHF.

The chain carries TRBV9 and TRBJ1-1, with TRBD1 matching over 7 bases. The V and J ends lost 3 bases and 4 bases, in that order; junction bases with no gene match: 9. This CDR3 is built from 15 residues. From germline, CDR1 is SGDLS and CDR2 YYNGEE. The DNA of the CDR3 is TGTGCCAGCAGCGAAATCTCCGGGACAGTCACTGAAGCTTTCTTT. This translates into CASSEISGTVTEAFF.

This CDR3 reads CASSDTGTSTGELFF. In DNA, the CDR3 is TGCGCCAGCAGTGATACAGGAACTAGTACCGGGGAGCTGTTTTTT. J is TRBJ2-2 and V is TRBV10-1; D could derive from TRBD1 or TRBD2 (5 bases each). The V and J ends lost 3 bases and 5 bases respectively, with 13 bases between them. Germline CDR1 and CDR2: WNHNN and SYGVQD (reference sequence). The CDR3 loop spans 15 amino acids.

This chain links TRBV5-6 with TRBJ2-1; D unclear. V was trimmed by 0 bases and J by 4 bases, leaving 14 bases between them. Germline V gives CDR1 SGHDT, CDR2 YYEEEE. This CDR3 has 16 residues. The CDR3 protein is CASSLGHAKKYNEQFF. The CDR3 DNA sequence: TGTGCCAGCAGCTTGGGACACGCGAAAAAATACAATGAGCAGTTCTTC. Drawing the rest from reference TRBV5-6 and TRBJ2-1, the complete variable domain is DAGVTQSPTHLIKTRGQQVTLRCSPKSGHDTVSWYQQALGQGPQFIFQYYEEEERQRGNFPDRFSGHQFPNYSSELNVNALLLGDSALYLCASSLGHAKKYNEQFFGPGTRLTVL.

This clone was seen just once. J is TRBJ2-5 and V is TRBV5-4; no definite D call. V was cut by 0 bases and J by 2 bases, with 8 bases left in between. CDR1 and CDR2 (germline): SGHNT, YYREEE (reference sequence). The CDR3 has 14 amino acids. The CDR3 sequence: CASSLVAAQETQYF. DNA for the CDR3: TGTGCCAGCAGCTTGGTGGCAGCACAAGAGACCCAGTACTTC.

V usage is TRBV5-1 and J usage is TRBJ2-7; maybe TRBD1 (6 bases). The CDR3 length is 16 residues. Germline CDR1 and CDR2: SGHRS and YFSETQ. V lost 0 bases and J 3 bases, leaving 16 bases between the germline ends. The CDR3 region is CASSLGARDMGYEQYF. Here the CDR3 DNA reads TGCGCCAGCAGCTTGGGGGCACGGGACATGGGCTACGAGCAGTACTTC.

The V gene is TRBV30, the J gene TRBJ1-1; D is undetermined. The CDR3 runs 14 residues. Germline V CDR1 and CDR2: GTSNPN, SVGIG (reference sequence). V gave up 1 base and J gave up 0 bases, with 9 bases separating them. CDR3 nucleotide sequence: TGTGCCTGGAGTGGCGGACGGATGAACACTGAAGCTTTCTTT. Its protein is CAWSGGRMNTEAFF.

The chain couples TRBV21-1 to TRBJ1-5; the table's D call TRBD1 went unverified against the DNA. TRBV21-1 constitutes a pseudogene. This CDR3 has 17 amino acids. For the CDR3, the DNA is TGTGCCAGCAGCAAAGGGGGTGGCGGACAGACAGATCAGCCCCAGCATTTT. Translated: CASSKGGGGQTDQPQHF.

This chain links TRBV5-1 with TRBJ1-2; tentative D call: TRBD1 (6 bases). The CDR3 has 13 residues. With 0 bases removed from V and 8 bases from J, the gap between germline ends came to 11 bases. Germline V CDR1 and CDR2: SGHRS, YFSETQ. DNA of the CDR3: TGCGCCAGCAGCTTGGGGGGGGCTGAGGGCTACACCTTC. It yields the protein CASSLGGAEGYTF.

The rearrangement links TRBV9 to TRBJ2-7, with D perhaps TRBD2 (6 bases). Germline CDR1 is SGDLS and CDR2 is YYNGEE. This CDR3 spans 14 amino acids. Trimming took off 2 bases at V and 3 bases at J, with 12 bases between the two ends. The CDR3 DNA reads as TGTGCCAGCAGCGTCGGGGGTCACAACTACGAGCAGTACTTC. Its translation is CASSVGGHNYEQYF. The full variable domain, rest sourced from reference TRBV9 and TRBJ2-7, is DSGVTQTPKHLITATGQRVTLRCSPRSGDLSVYWYQQSLDQGLQFLIQYYNGEERAKGNILERFSAQQFPDLHSELNLSSLELGDSALYFCASSVGGHNYEQYFGPGTRLTVT.

The chain uses TRBV7-9 and TRBJ1-6, with TRBD1 matching over 7 bases. This CDR3 is built from 16 residues. The germline CDR1 and CDR2 sequences are SEHNR and FQNEAQ (reference sequence). V was clipped by 2 bases and J by 8 bases; unmatched bases: 9. The CDR3 is CASSLQGGMAYSPLHF. CDR3 coding DNA: TGTGCCAGCAGCTTACAGGGGGGCATGGCTTATTCACCCCTCCACTTT.

The V call is TRBV20-1, the J call TRBJ2-5; D uncertain. V shed 6 bases and J shed 4 bases, with 6 bases lying between them. Germline-derived CDR1 and CDR2 are DFQATT and SNEGSKA (reference sequence). The length of the CDR3 is 10 residues. This CDR3 reads CSARRETQYF. Here the CDR3 DNA reads TGCAGTGCCCGACGAGAGACCCAGTACTTC.

The V call is TRBV6-5, the J call TRBJ2-2; D might be TRBD2 (5 bases). This CDR3 spans 13 amino acids. CDR1 and CDR2 from the germline V gene are MNHEY and SVGAGI. V was cut by 0 bases and J by 8 bases, with 7 bases left in between. CDR3 sequence (DNA): TGTGCCAGCAGTTACTCGTCGGGGGGGGAGCTGTTTTTT. Residues: CASSYSSGGELFF.

This clone has just a few counts. V gene TRBV11-2 combines with J gene TRBJ2-7; D gene unclear. This CDR3 is 17 amino acids long. The ends were cut back, 2 bases at V and 0 bases at J, with 17 bases in the middle. Looked up from germline, CDR1 is SGHAT and CDR2 is FQNNGV. CDR3 nucleotide sequence: TGTGCCAGCAGCTTATTAGTCAGTTTGCGTAGCTCCTACGAGCAGTACTTC. It yields the protein CASSLLVSLRSSYEQYF.

This clone was detected once. The chain has TRBV27 and TRBJ1-5, with 11 bases matching TRBD1. Germline lookup yields CDR1 MNHEY and CDR2 SMNVEV (reference sequence). The CDR3 is 16 residues long. Trimming took 6 bases from V and 5 from J; bases not matched to a gene: 9. CDR3: CASRDRGRVHDQPQHF. The CDR3 nucleotides are TGTGCCAGCAGGGACAGGGGGCGGGTTCATGATCAGCCCCAGCATTTT.

The V call is TRBV5-5, the J call TRBJ2-5, with D uncertain. The CDR3 spans 14 residues. Trimming stripped 1 base from V and 5 bases from J, with 12 bases between. Germline V gene lookup returns CDR1 SGHKS and CDR2 YYEKEE (reference sequence). Here the CDR3 reads CASSLRLAPETQYF. For the CDR3, the DNA is TGTGCCAGCAGCTTGAGGCTGGCGCCCGAGACCCAGTACTTC.

This chain links TRBV5-4 with TRBJ1-1, with D possibly TRBD1 on 6 matching bases. V was cut by 4 bases and J by 1 base, with 17 bases left in between. In germline, CDR1 is SGHNT, CDR2 YYREEE (reference sequence). This CDR3 contains 16 residues. The CDR3 sequence is CASSPGRGVRNTEAFF. CDR3 bases: TGTGCCAGCAGCCCTGGGAGGGGGGTTAGGAACACTGAAGCTTTCTTT.